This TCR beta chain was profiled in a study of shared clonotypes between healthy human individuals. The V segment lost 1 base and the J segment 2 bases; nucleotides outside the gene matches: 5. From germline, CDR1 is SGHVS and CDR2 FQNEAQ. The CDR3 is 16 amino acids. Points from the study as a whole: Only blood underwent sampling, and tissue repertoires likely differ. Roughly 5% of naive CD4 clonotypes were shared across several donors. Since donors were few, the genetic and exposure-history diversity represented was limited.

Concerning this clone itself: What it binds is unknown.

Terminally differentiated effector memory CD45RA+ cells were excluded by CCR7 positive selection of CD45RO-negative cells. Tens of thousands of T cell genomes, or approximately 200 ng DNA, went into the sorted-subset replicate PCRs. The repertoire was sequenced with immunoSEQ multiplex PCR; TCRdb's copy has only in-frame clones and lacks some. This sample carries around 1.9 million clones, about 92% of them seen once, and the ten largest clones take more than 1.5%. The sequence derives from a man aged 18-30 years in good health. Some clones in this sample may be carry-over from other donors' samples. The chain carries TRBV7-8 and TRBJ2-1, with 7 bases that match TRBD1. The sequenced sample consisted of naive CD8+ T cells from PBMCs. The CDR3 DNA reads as TGTGCCAGCAGCTTAGATAGAGGGGGCCCCTACAATGAGCAGTTCTTC. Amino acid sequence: CASSLDRGGPYNEQFF.